This paragraph reports one T cell receptor (beta chain). Its antigen is currently unknown. This entry belongs to a study of cytomegalovirus exposure and HLA in healthy donors. Regarding the study as a whole: Analysis was carried out at a later point, and it linked a missense DCLRE1C variant to TCR beta V- and J-gene trimming.

A multiplex PCR was run with 60 Vbeta primers and 13 Jbeta primers. Only in-frame clones appear in the TCRdb table, and some are missing; sequencing was by immunoSEQ multiplex PCR. Of 150,000 to 200,000 clones in the sample, roughly 80% were seen once. The germline V gene encodes CDR1 SGHTA and CDR2 FQGNSA. The CDR3 is 13 amino acids. V lost 5 bases and J lost 5, with 12 bases in between. The gene calls are TRBV7-2 and TRBJ1-2; a possible D gene is TRBD1 (5 bases). The sample consisted of PBMCs. The clonotype was recovered from a man aged 60-69 years in good health and CMV-seronegative. CDR3 sequence: CASSLGGEYGYTF. The CDR3 DNA reads TGTGCCAGCAGCCTCGGGGGTGAATATGGCTACACCTTC.